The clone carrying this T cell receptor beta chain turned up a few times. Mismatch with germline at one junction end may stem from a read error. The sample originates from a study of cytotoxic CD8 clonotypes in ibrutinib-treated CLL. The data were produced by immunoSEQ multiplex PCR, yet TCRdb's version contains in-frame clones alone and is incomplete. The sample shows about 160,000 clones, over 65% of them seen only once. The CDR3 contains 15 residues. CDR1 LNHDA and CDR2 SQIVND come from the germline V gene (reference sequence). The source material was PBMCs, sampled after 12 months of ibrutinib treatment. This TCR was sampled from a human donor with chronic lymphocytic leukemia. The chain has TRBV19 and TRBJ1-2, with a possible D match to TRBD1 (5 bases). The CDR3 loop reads CASRIAGTTNYGYTF. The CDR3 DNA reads TGTGCCAGTAGAATAGCCGGGACTACCAACTATGGCTACACCTTC.